This T cell receptor (beta chain) was recorded in a study of control samples from healthy donors and cancer patients. Sequencing used immunoSEQ multiplex PCR; TCRdb keeps in-frame clones, though not all of them. The sample includes approximately 190,000 clones, over 80% of them seen just once. This clonotype originated in a man aged 30-40 years in good health. The sequenced material came from blood.

The CDR3 loop reads CASSADRASNTDTQYF. The CDR3 region has the DNA TGTGCCAGCAGTGCGGACAGGGCTTCTAATACAGATACGCAGTATTTT. The V gene is TRBV2, the J gene TRBJ2-3, with 8 bases matching TRBD1. Germline trimming cut 4 bases from V and 3 bases from J; bases unmatched to any gene: 9. The CDR3 totals 16 residues. Per the germline V gene, CDR1 is SNHLY and CDR2 is FYNNEI.